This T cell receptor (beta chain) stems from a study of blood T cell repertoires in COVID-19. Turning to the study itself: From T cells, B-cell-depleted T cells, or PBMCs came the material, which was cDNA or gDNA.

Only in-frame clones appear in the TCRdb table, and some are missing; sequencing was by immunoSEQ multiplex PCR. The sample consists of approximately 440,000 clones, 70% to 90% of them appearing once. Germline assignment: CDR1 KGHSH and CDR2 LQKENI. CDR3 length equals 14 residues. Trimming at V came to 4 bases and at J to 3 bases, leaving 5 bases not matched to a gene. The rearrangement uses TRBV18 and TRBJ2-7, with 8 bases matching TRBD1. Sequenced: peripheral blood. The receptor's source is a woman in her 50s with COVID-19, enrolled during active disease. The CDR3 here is CASSQGTGGYEQYF. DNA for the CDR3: TGTGCCAGCTCACAGGGGACAGGAGGCTACGAGCAGTACTTC.